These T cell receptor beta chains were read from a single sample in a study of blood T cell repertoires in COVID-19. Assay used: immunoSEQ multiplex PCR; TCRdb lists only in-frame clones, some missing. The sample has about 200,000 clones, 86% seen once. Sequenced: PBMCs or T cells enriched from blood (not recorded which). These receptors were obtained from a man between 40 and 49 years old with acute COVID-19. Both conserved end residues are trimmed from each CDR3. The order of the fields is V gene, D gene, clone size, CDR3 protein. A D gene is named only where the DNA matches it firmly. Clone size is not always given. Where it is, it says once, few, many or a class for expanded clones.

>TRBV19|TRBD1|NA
ASSPGTGGSYEQY
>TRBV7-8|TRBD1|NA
ASGPRGLEGNTIY
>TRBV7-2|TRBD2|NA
ASSPSSGRAPDTQY
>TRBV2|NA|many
ATLRDSGTDTQY
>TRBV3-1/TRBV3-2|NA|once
ASSHSRSNTEAF
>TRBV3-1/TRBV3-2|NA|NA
ASSQDSWSQPQH
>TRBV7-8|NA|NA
ASSLRRRWDTEAF
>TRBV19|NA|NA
ASLGRRTNSYTGGYT
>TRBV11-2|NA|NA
ASSLDGGSNQPQH
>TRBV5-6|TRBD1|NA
ASSSAGTGKEQY
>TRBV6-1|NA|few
ASSEISGGTEY
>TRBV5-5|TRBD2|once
ASSLGLAGGQEQTQY
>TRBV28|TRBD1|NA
ASSPLDRTNTEAF
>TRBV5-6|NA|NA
ASSLLREQY
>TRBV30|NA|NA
AWSQRLAPYEQY
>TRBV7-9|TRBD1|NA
ASSLFTGASLNTQY
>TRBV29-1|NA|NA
SVESSGDEKLF
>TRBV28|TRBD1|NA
ASSSRGRGNTIY
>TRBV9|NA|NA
ASSVGQALREQY
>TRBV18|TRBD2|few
ASSQSGDDEQY
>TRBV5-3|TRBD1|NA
ARSLRDRDIQPQH
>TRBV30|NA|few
AWSVWQNSGNTIY
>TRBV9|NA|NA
ASSVDATRNEKLF
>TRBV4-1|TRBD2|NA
ASSQEEGSGSSGELF
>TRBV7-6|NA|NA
ASSPRVAGLYNQPQH
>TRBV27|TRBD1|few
ASSLLGQGYYGYT
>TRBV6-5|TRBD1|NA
ATVPPGQGAYEQY
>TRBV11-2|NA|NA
ASRKTGYGELF
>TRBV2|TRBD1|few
AGQGEATEAF
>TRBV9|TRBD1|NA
ASSAPGQGSTEAF
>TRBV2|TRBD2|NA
ASSERTSGSYEQY
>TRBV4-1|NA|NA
ASSQVGSYGYT
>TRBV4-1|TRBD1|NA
ASSQGDRGISEQY
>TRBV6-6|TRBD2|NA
ASSFGGTSGSLRQY
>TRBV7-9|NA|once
ASSPRGGMMNTEAF
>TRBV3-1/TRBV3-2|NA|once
ASSPGRETEAF
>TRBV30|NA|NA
AWSPPIDTSRVVHGYT
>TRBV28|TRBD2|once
ASSKGRLAGTISYNEQF
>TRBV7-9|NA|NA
ASSLSAGSGNTIY
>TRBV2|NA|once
ASSEDFYGYT
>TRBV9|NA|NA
ASSVGQHGYT
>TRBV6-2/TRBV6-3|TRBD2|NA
ASSLTSPHETDTQY